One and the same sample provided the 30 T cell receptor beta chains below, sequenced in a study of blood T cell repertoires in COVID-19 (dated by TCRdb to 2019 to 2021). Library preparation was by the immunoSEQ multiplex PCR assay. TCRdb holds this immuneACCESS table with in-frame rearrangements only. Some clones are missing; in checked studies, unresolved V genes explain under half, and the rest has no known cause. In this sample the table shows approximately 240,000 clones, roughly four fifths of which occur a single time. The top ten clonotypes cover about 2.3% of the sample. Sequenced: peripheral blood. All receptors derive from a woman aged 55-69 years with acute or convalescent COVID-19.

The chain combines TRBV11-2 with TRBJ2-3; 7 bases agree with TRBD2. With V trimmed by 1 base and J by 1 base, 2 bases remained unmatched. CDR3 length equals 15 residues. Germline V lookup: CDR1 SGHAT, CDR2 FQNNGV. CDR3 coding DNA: TGTGCCAGCAGCTTAGGCGGACTAGGCACAGATACGCAGTATTTT. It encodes CASSLGGLGTDTQYF.

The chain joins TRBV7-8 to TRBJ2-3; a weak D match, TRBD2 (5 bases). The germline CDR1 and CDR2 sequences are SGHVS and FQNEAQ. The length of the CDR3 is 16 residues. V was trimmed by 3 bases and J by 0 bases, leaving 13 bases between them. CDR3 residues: CASSFKSGASTDTQYF. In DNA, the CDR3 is TGTGCCAGCAGCTTTAAAAGCGGAGCTAGCACAGATACGCAGTATTTT.

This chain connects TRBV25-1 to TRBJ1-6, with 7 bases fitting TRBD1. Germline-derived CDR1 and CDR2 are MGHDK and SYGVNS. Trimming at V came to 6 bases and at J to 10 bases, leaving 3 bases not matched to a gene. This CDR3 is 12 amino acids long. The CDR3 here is CASRETGSPLHF. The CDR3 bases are TGTGCCAGCAGGGAGACAGGGTCACCCCTCCACTTT.

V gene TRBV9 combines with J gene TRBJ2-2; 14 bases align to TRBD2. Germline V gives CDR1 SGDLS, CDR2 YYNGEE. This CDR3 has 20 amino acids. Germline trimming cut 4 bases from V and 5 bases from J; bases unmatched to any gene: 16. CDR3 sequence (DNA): TGTGCCAGCAGCCACACGGGACTAGCGGGGGACCCCGGGCGGACCGGGGAGCTGTTTTTT. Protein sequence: CASSHTGLAGDPGRTGELFF.

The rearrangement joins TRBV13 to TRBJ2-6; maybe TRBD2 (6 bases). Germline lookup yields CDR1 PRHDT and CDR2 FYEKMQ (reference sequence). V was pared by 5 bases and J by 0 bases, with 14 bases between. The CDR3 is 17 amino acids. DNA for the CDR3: TGTGCCAGCAGCAAACGACTGGGGGGCTCTGGGGCCAACGTCCTGACTTTC. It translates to CASSKRLGGSGANVLTF.

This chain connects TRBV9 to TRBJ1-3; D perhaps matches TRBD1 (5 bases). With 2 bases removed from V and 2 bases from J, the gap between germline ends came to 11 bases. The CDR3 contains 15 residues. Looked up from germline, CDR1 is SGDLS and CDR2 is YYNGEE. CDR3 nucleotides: TGTGCCAGCAGCGTCTCAGGGTTCCCTGGAAACACCATATATTTT. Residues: CASSVSGFPGNTIYF.

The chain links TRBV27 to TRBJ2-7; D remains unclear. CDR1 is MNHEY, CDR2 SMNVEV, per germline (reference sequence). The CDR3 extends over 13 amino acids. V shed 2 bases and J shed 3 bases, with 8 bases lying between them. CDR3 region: CASSLGQFYEQYF. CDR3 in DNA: TGTGCCAGCAGTTTAGGTCAGTTCTACGAGCAGTACTTC.

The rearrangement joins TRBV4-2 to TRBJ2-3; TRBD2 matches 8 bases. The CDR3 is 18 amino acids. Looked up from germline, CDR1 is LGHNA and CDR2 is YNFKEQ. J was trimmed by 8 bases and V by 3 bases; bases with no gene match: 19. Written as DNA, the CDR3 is TGTGCCAGCAGCCAGGAAAGGGCTGCGGGGGGCCATCGGGGTACGCAGTATTTT. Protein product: CASSQERAAGGHRGTQYF.

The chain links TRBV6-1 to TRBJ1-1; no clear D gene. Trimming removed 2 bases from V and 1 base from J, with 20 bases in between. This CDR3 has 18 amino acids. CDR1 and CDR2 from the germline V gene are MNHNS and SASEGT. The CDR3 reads CASSETIQAASWNTEAFF. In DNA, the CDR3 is TGTGCCAGCAGTGAAACAATCCAGGCCGCGAGTTGGAACACTGAAGCTTTCTTT.

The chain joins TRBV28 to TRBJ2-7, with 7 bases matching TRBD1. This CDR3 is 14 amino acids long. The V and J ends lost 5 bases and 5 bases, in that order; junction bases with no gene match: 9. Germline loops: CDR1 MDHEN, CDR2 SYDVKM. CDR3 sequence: CASSPSGQNDEQYF. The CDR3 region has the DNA TGTGCCAGCAGTCCATCGGGACAGAACGACGAGCAGTACTTC.

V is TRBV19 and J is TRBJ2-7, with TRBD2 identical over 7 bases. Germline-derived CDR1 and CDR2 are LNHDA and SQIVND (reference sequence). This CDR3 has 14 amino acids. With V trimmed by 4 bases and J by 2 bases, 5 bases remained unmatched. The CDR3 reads CASSTQRGPYEQYF. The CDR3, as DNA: TGTGCCAGTAGTACGCAGCGGGGACCCTACGAGCAGTACTTC. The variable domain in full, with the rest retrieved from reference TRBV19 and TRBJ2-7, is DGGITQSPKYLFRKEGQNVTLSCEQNLNHDAMYWYRQDPGQGLRLIYYSQIVNDFQKGDIAEGYSVSREKKESFPLTVTSAQKNPTAFYLCASSTQRGPYEQYFGPGTRLTVT.

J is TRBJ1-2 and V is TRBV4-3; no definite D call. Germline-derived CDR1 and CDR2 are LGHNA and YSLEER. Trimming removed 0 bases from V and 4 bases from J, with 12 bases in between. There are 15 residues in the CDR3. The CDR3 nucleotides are TGCGCCAGCAGCCAAGATCTTGCGGAGGGCTATGGCTACACCTTC. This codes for CASSQDLAEGYGYTF.

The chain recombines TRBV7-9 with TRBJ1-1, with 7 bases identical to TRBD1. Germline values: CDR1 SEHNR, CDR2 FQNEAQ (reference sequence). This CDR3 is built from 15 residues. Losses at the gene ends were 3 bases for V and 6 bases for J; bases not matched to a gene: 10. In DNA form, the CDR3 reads TGTGCCAGCAGCTTTCACCAGACAGGGTCGTCTGAAGCTTTCTTT. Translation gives CASSFHQTGSSEAFF.

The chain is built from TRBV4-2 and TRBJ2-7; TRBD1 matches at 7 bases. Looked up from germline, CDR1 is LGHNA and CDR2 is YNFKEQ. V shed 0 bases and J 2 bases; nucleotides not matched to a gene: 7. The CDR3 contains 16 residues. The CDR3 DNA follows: TGTGCCAGCAGCCAAGATCGGAGACAGGGCACCTACGAGCAGTACTTC. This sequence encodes CASSQDRRQGTYEQYF.

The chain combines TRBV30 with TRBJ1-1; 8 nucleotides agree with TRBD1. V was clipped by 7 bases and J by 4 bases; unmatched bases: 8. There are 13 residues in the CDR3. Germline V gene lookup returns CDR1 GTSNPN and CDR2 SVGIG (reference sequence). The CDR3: CASAITGGTEAFF. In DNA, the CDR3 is TGTGCCTCGGCAATCACAGGGGGCACTGAAGCTTTCTTT.

The CDR3: CAWSPGTGGNEKLFF. DNA of the CDR3: TGTGCCTGGAGTCCAGGGACAGGGGGGAATGAAAAACTGTTTTTT. The chain carries TRBV30 and TRBJ1-4; 11 bases map to TRBD1. There are 15 residues in the CDR3. After removal of 2 bases from V and 5 bases from J, the junction contained 4 bases not matched to a gene. Germline CDR1 is GTSNPN and CDR2 is SVGIG (reference sequence).

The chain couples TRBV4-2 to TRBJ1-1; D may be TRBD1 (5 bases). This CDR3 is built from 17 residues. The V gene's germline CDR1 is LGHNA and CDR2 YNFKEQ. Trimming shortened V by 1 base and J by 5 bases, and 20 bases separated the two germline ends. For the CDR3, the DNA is TGTGCCAGCAGCCAAGGATTTAGGGGAACACCTGGTACTGAAGCTTTCTTT. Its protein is CASSQGFRGTPGTEAFF.

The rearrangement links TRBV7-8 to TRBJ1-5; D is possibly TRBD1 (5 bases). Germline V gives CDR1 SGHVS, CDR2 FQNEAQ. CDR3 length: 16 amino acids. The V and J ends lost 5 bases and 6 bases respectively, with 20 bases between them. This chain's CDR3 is CASSDAGLRGSQPQHF. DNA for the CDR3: TGTGCCAGCAGCGATGCGGGACTCCGGGGTAGTCAGCCCCAGCATTTT. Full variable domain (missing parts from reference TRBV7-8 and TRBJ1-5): GAGVSQSPRYKVAKRGQDVALRCDPISGHVSLFWYQQALGQGPEFLTYFQNEAQLDKSGLPSDRFFAERPEGSVSTLKIQRTQQEDSAVYLCASSDAGLRGSQPQHFGDGTRLSIL.

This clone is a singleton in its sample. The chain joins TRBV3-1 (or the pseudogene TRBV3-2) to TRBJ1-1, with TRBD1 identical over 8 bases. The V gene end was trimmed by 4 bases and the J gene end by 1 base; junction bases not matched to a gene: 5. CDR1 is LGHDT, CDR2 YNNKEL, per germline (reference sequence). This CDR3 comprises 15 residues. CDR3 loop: CASSPFGQGNTEAFF. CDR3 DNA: TGTGCCAGCAGCCCCTTTGGACAGGGGAACACTGAAGCTTTCTTT.

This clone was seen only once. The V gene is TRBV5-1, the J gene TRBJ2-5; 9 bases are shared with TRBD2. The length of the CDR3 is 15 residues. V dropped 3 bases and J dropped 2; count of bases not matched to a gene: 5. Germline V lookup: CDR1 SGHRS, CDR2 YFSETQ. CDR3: CASSSGAGGQETQYF. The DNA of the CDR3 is TGCGCCAGCAGCTCCGGAGCGGGGGGACAAGAGACCCAGTACTTC.

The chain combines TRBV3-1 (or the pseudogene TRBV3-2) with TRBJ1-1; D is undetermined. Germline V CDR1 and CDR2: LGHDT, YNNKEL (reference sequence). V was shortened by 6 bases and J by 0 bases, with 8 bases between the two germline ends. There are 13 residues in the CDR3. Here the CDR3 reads CASSPYLNTEAFF. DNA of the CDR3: TGTGCCAGCAGTCCCTACTTGAACACTGAAGCTTTCTTT.

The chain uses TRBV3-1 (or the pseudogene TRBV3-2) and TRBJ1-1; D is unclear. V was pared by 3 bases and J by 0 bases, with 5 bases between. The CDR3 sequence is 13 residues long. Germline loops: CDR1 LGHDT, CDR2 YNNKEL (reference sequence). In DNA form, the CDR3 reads TGTGCCAGCAGCCAGCGTGTGAACACTGAAGCTTTCTTT. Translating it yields CASSQRVNTEAFF.

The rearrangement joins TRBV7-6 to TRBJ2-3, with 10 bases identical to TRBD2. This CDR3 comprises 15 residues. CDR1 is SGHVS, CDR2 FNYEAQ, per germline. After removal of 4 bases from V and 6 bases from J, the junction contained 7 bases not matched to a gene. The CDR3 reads CASSSAGGPTDTQYF. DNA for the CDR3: TGTGCCAGCAGCTCAGCGGGGGGGCCAACCGATACGCAGTATTTT.

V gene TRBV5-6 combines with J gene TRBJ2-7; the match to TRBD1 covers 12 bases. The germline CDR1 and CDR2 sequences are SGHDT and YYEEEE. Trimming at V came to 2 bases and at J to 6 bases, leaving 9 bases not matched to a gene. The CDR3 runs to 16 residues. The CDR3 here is CASSFGTGGLGGEQYF. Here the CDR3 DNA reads TGTGCCAGCAGCTTCGGGACAGGGGGCTTAGGGGGCGAGCAGTACTTC.

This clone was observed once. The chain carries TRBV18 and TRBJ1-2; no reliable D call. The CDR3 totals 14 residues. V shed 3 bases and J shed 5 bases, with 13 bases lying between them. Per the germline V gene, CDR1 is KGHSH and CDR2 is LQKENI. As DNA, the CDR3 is TGTGCCAGCTCACCCGAACATGGCGGGTATGGCTACACCTTC. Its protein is CASSPEHGGYGYTF.

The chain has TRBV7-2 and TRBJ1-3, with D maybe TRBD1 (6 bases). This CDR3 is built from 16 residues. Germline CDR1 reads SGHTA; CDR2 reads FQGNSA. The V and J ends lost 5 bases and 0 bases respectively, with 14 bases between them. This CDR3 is CASSAGALFSGNTIYF. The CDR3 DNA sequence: TGTGCCAGCAGCGCGGGGGCCCTTTTCTCTGGAAACACCATATATTTT.

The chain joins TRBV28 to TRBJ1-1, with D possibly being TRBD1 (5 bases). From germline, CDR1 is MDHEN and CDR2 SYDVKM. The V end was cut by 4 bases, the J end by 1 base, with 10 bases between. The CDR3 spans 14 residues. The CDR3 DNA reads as TGTGCCAGCAGTTCGCACACAGGGAACACTGAAGCTTTCTTT. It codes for CASSSHTGNTEAFF.

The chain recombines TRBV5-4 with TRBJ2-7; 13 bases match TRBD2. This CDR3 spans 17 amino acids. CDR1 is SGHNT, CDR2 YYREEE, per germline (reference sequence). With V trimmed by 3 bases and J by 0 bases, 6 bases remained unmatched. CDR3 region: CASSSGLAGPSSYEQYF. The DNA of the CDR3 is TGTGCCAGCAGCTCGGGACTAGCGGGGCCGAGCTCCTACGAGCAGTACTTC.

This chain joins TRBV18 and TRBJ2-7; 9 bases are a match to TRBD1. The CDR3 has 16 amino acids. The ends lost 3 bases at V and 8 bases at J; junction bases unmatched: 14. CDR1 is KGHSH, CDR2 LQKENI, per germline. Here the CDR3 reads CASSPPTGGFNLQQYF. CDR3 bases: TGTGCCAGCTCACCTCCTACAGGGGGCTTTAATCTCCAGCAGTACTTC.

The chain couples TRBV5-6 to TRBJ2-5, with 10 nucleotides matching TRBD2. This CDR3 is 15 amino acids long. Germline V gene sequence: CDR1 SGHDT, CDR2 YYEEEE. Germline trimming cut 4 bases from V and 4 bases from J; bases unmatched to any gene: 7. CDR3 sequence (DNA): TGTGCCAGCAGCCGGAAACTAGCGGGGAGAGAGACCCAGTACTTC. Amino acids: CASSRKLAGRETQYF.